This T cell receptor (beta chain) was captured by sequencing in a study of T cells in Graves' hyperthyroidism and ophthalmopathy. Uncontrolled infection, other autoimmune disease, pregnancy or lactation excluded patients. The CDR3 covers 17 residues. Trimming pared 6 bases from V and 1 base from J, leaving 20 bases between. The V gene's germline CDR1 is SGHAT and CDR2 FQNNGV. Amplified TCR beta CDR3 regions derived from RNA transcripts. With the HTBI primer set, the TCR CDR3 went through a first round of RT-PCR. Each CDR3 protein is one row after TCRdb ran MiXCR on the multiplex PCR reads. The repertoire holds approximately 610,000 distinct CDR3 sequences, with roughly 14% as singletons. Notes on this clonotype: The antigen remains undetermined.

Study outcomes and limitations: Peripheral blood also featured most of the thyroid clonotypes expanded above 0.001.

V and J are TRBV11-2 and TRBJ2-3; a possible D gene is TRBD2 (6 bases). The sequencing input was blood. The receptor was isolated from a woman in her forties with Graves' ophthalmopathy. The CDR3 protein is CASRPVGLRGRTDTQYF. In DNA form, the CDR3 reads TGTGCCAGCAGACCAGTCGGGCTGCGGGGCCGCACAGATACGCAGTATTTT.